A selection of T cell receptor beta chains follows, all from one sample in a study of cytomegalovirus exposure and HLA in healthy donors. The table came from immunoSEQ multiplex PCR; TCRdb's copy has only in-frame clones and leaves some out. The sample yields about 190,000 clones, over 70% seen once. Source material: PBMCs. Every receptor here comes from a man aged 50 or older in good health and CMV-seronegative. The CDR3 runs from the conserved cysteine through the conserved F or W. Fields, in order: CDR3 length, clone size, D gene, J gene, V gene, CDR3 DNA, CDR3 protein. The D gene is left open where the match is weak. The size of a clone is reported for some rows only, either as once, few or many, or as a class for expanded clones.

17,.,TRBD1,TRBJ2-1,TRBV7-2,TGTGCCAGCAGCGTACAGAGGGGGCAATTCTCCTACAATGAGCAGTTCTTC,CASSVQRGQFSYNEQFF
13,.,.,TRBJ2-3,TRBV7-2,TGTGCCAGCAGCGCGAGGGGGGGAGATACGCAGTATTTT,CASSARGGDTQYF
16,.,TRBD2,TRBJ2-7,TRBV2,TGTGCCAGCAGTGAAGTGGGGGGGGTATTTTCCTACGAGCAGTACTTC,CASSEVGGVFSYEQYF
16,once,.,TRBJ1-1,TRBV9,TGTGCCAGCACCGATACAGCGGGGGGAAAGGGCACTGAAGCTTTCTTT,CASTDTAGGKGTEAFF
13,once,TRBD1,TRBJ1-4,TRBV18,TGTGCCAGCTCACGGGACAGAGACGAAAAACTGTTTTTT,CASSRDRDEKLFF
14,.,.,TRBJ2-1,TRBV12-5,TGTGCTAGTGGTTTGGGCCCAAGCAAGGGGGAGCAGTTCTTC,CASGLGPSKGEQFF
14,.,TRBD2,TRBJ2-3,TRBV10-1,TGCGCCAGCAGTGAACTAGCGGACACAGATACGCAGTATTTT,CASSELADTDTQYF
15,.,TRBD1,TRBJ2-7,TRBV11-2,TGTGCCAGCAGCGTTACCCCGGGACAGAGTTACGAGCAGTACTTC,CASSVTPGQSYEQYF
17,.,TRBD1,TRBJ1-6,TRBV7-9,TGTGCCAGCAGCTTAGGAGGACAGGGGTTTTGGGCTTCACCCCTCCACTTT,CASSLGGQGFWASPLHF
17,.,.,TRBJ1-2,TRBV21-1,TGTGCCAGCAGCCTAGGGACAGGGGGATCCGCTAACTATGGCTACACCTTC,CASSLGTGGSANYGYTF
12,.,TRBD2,TRBJ2-5,TRBV10-2,TGCGCCAGCAAGGCGGGGGGCGAGACCCAGTACTTC,CASKAGGETQYF
15,.,TRBD1,TRBJ1-5,TRBV9,TGTGCCAGCAGCGTAGGGGGGGACAGAAATCAGCCCCAGCATTTT,CASSVGGDRNQPQHF
15,.,.,TRBJ2-7,TRBV27,TGTGCCAGCAGTCCCCTCCGGGGGAGGCAGTACGAGCAGTACTTC,CASSPLRGRQYEQYF
14,once,TRBD1,TRBJ1-1,TRBV7-6,TGTGCCAGCAGCCCTGGGACAGCGAACACTGAAGCTTTCTTT,CASSPGTANTEAFF
13,.,.,TRBJ2-3,TRBV13,TGTGCCAGCTGCGGAAGGAATGCGGATACGCAGTATTTT,CASCGRNADTQYF
18,.,.,TRBJ2-6,TRBV15,TGTGCCACCAGCAGAGGGGGGACAATGTACTCTGGGGCCAACGTCCTGACTTTC,CATSRGGTMYSGANVLTF
15,.,TRBD1,TRBJ2-2,TRBV6-5,TGTGCCAGCAGGTGGGCAGGGGGCGCCGGCGGGGAGCTGTTTTTT,CASRWAGGAGGELFF
14,.,TRBD1,TRBJ1-5,TRBV6-6,TGTGCCAGCAGAAGACAGGGGTTGGATCAGCCCCAGCATTTT,CASRRQGLDQPQHF
10,.,.,TRBJ2-3,TRBV20-1,TGCACAGGGCTCGGAGATACGCAGTATTTT,CTGLGDTQYF
16,few,TRBD2,TRBJ2-5,TRBV4-2,TGTGCCAGCAGCCAAGAGCGGGGGAGCCCCCAAGAGACCCAGTACTTC,CASSQERGSPQETQYF
13,few,.,TRBJ2-5,TRBV5-1,TGCGCCAGCAGCTTGGTAGATGGAGGGACCCAGTACTTC,CASSLVDGGTQYF
17,.,TRBD2,TRBJ2-5,TRBV7-8,TGTGCCAGCAGCTCGGGACTAGCGGGGCCACAGGGGGAGACCCAGTACTTC,CASSSGLAGPQGETQYF
14,few,.,TRBJ1-1,TRBV6-6,TGTGCCAGCAGTCGCGGGACCCGGGCCACTGAAGCTTTCTTT,CASSRGTRATEAFF
14,.,TRBD1,TRBJ1-2,TRBV7-2,TGTGCCAGCAGCCAAAGACAGGGTATCTATGGCTACACCTTC,CASSQRQGIYGYTF
11,.,.,TRBJ2-1,TRBV14,TGTGCCAGCAGCCACGGGGGTGGGCAGTTCTTC,CASSHGGGQFF
14,.,.,TRBJ2-7,TRBV5-1,TGCGCCAGCAGCTTGGTAGCTGATTCCTACGAGCAGTACTTC,CASSLVADSYEQYF
15,.,TRBD1,TRBJ1-2,TRBV7-2,TGTGCCAGCAGCTCCCCGGGACAGGGGCGTTATGGCTACACCTTC,CASSSPGQGRYGYTF
14,once,.,TRBJ1-1,TRBV2,TGTGCCAGCAGTGGAGGATCGATTCTGACTGAAGCTTTCTTT,CASSGGSILTEAFF
17,few,.,TRBJ2-7,TRBV21-1,TGTGCCAGCAGTCAAAGAGGCGGGAGGAGGGGGCGCGACGAGCAGTACTTC,CASSQRGGRRGRDEQYF
14,.,.,TRBJ1-3,TRBV12-5,TGTGCTAGTTCTGCGGGGACCTCTGGAAACACCATATATTTT,CASSAGTSGNTIYF
14,.,TRBD1,TRBJ2-7,TRBV27,TGTGCCAGCAGTTTATTACAGGGGGCGTACGAGCAGTACTTC,CASSLLQGAYEQYF
14,.,.,TRBJ2-3,TRBV7-2,TGTGCCAGCAGCTCCGGGACTTCTGCAGATACGCAGTATTTT,CASSSGTSADTQYF
14,.,.,TRBJ2-2,TRBV11-2,TGTGCCAGCAGCTTAACAGGGAATACCGGGGAGCTGTTTTTT,CASSLTGNTGELFF
15,once,TRBD2,TRBJ2-7,TRBV4-3,TGCGCCAGCAGCCAAGCTGGGACTAGCTCTTACGAGCAGTACTTC,CASSQAGTSSYEQYF